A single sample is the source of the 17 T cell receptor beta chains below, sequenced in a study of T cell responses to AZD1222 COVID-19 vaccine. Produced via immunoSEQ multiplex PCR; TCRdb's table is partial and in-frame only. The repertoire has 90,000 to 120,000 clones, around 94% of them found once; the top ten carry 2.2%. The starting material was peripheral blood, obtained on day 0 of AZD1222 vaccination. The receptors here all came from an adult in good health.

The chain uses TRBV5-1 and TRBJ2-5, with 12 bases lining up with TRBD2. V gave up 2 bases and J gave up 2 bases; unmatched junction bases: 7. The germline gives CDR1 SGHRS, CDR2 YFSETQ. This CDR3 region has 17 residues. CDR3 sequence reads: CASSFSWLAGGQETQYF. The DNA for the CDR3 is TGCGCCAGCAGCTTTTCTTGGCTAGCGGGGGGGCAAGAGACCCAGTACTTC. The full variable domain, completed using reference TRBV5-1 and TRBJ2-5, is KAGVTQTPRYLIKTRGQQVTLSCSPISGHRSVSWYQQTPGQGLQFLFEYFSETQRNKGNFPGRFSGRQFSNSRSEMNVSTLELGDSALYLCASSFSWLAGGQETQYFGPGTRLLVL.

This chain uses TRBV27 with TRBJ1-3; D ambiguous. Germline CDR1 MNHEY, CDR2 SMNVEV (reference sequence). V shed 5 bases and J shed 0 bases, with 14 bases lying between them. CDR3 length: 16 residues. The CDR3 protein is CASSLNPPLSGNTIYF. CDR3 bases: TGTGCCAGCAGTCTTAACCCTCCGCTCTCTGGAAACACCATATATTTT.

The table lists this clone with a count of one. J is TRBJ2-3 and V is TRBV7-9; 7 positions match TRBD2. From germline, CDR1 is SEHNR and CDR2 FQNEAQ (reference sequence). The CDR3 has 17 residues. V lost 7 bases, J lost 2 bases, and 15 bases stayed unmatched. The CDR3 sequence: CASTKARGGGYTDTQYF. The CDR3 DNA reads TGTGCCAGCACCAAGGCCCGCGGGGGAGGTTACACAGATACGCAGTATTTT.

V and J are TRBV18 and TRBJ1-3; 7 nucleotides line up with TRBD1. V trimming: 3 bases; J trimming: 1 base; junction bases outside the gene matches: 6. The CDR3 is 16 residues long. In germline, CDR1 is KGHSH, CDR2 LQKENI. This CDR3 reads CASSPLTTGSGNTIYF. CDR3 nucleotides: TGTGCCAGCTCACCTCTCACGACAGGGTCTGGAAACACCATATATTTT.

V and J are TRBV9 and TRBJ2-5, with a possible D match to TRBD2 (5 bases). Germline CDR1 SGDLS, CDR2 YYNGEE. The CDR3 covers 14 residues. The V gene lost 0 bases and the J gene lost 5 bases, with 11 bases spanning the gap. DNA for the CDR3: TGTGCCAGCAGCGTAGGAGCTAGCAAGGAGACCCAGTACTTC. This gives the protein CASSVGASKETQYF.

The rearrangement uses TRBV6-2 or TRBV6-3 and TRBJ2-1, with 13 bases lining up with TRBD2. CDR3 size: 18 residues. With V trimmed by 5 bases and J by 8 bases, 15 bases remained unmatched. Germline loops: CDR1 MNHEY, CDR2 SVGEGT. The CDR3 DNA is TGTGCCAGCAGTACTCCACCCACTAGCGGGGGGGATCTAGATGAGCAGTTCTTC. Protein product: CASSTPPTSGGDLDEQFF.

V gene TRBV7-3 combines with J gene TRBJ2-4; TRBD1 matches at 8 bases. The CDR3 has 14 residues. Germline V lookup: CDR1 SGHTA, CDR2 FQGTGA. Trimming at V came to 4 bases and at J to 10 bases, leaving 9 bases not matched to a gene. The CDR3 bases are TGTGCCAGCAGCTCGAGTCGGGACAGGAGAATTCAGTACTTC. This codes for CASSSSRDRRIQYF.

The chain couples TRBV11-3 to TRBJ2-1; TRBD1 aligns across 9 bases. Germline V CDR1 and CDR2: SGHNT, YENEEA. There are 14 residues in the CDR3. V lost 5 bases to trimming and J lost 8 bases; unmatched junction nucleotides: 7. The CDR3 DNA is TGTGCCAGCAGCGCCGGGACAGGGAACTATGAGCAGTTCTTC. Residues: CASSAGTGNYEQFF.

CDR3 protein: CATSREGGNQPQHF. CDR3 in DNA: TGTGCCACCAGCAGAGAGGGGGGAAATCAGCCCCAGCATTTT. V is TRBV15 and J is TRBJ1-5; D may be TRBD1 (5 bases). V gave up 0 bases and J gave up 4 bases, with 7 bases separating them. Germline CDR1 reads LNHNV; CDR2 reads YYDKDF (reference sequence). The CDR3 has 14 residues.

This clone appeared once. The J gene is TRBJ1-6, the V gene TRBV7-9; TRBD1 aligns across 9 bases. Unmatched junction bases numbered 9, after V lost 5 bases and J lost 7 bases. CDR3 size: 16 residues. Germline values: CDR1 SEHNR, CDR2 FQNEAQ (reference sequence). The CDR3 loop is CASSQGQGFWNSPLHF. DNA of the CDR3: TGTGCCAGCAGCCAGGGACAGGGATTTTGGAATTCACCCCTCCACTTT.

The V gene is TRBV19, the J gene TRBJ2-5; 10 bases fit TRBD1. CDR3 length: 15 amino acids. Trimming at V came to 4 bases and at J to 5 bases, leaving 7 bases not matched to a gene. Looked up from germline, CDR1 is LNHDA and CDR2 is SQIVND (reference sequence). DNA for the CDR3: TGTGCCAGTAGTAACCGGGACAGGGGTGGGGAGACCCAGTACTTC. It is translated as CASSNRDRGGETQYF.

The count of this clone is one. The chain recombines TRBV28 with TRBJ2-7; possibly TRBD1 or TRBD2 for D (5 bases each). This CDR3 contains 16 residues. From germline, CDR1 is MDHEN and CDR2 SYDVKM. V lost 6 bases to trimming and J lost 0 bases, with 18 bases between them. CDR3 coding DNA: TGTGCCAGCAGGGATCGACAGAAGAGGGACTCCTACGAGCAGTACTTC. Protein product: CASRDRQKRDSYEQYF.

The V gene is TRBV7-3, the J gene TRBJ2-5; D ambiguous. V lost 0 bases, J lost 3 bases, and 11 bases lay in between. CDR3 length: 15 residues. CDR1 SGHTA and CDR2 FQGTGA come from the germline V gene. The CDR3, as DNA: TGTGCCAGCAGCTTAACGTCAGGCTCCAAAGAGACCCAGTACTTC. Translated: CASSLTSGSKETQYF.

CDR3 sequence reads: CASSQAGTSGRPYEQYF. The CDR3 DNA is TGCGCCAGCAGCCAAGCCGGGACTAGCGGGAGGCCCTACGAGCAGTACTTC. V usage is TRBV4-1 and J usage is TRBJ2-7; TRBD2 aligns across 15 bases. The CDR3 runs 17 residues. CDR1 and CDR2 from the germline V gene are MGHRA and YSYEKL. Germline trimming cut 1 base from V and 2 bases from J; bases unmatched to any gene: 3.

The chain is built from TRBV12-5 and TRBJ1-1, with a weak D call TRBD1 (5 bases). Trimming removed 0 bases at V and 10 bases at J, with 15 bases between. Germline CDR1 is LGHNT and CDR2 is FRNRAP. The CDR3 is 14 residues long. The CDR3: CASGLVGSGRGAFF. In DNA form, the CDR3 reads TGTGCTAGTGGTTTGGTAGGGTCAGGGCGGGGAGCTTTCTTT.

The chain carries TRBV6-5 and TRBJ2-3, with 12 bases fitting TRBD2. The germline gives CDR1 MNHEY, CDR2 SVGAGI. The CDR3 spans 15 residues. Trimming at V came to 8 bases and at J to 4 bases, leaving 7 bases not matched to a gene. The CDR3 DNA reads TGTGCCAGCGATCGGACTAGCGGGGCTGCAGATACGCAGTATTTT. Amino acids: CASDRTSGAADTQYF.

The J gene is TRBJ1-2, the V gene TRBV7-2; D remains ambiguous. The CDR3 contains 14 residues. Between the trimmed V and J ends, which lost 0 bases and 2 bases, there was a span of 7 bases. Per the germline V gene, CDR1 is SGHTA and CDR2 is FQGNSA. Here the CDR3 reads CASSLAYRNYGYTF. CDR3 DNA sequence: TGTGCCAGCAGCTTAGCGTACAGAAACTATGGCTACACCTTC.